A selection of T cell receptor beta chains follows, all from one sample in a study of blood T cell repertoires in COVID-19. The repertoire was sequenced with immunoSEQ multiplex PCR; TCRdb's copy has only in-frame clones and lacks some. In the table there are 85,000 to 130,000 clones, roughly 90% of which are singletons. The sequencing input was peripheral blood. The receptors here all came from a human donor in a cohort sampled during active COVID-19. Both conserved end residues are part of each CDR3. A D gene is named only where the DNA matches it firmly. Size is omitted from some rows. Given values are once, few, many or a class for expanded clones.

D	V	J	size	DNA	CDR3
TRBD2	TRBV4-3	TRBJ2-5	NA	TGCGCCAGCAGCCAAGCGGCGGGAGAGTTACGAGAGACCCAGTACTTC	CASSQAAGELRETQYF
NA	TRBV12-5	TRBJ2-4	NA	TGTGCTAGCGGCGGGGGCCATCTAGCCAAAAACATTCAGTACTTC	CASGGGHLAKNIQYF
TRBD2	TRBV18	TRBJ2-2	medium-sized	TGTGCCAGCTCACCGACTAGCGGGGGAATCACCGGGGAGCTGTTTTTT	CASSPTSGGITGELFF
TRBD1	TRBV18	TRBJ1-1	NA	TGTGCCAGCTCACCCCCGGGACAGGGTGAAGCTTTCTTT	CASSPPGQGEAFF
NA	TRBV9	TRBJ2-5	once	TGTGCCAGCAGCGTAGTCGCGGGGGCTCCTCAAGAGACCCAGTACTTC	CASSVVAGAPQETQYF
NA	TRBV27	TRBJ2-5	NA	TGTGCCAGCAGTTTACTACGTGGCGGGGGCCAGGAGACCCAGTACTTC	CASSLLRGGGQETQYF
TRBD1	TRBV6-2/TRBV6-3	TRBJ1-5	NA	TGTGCCAGCAGTTACCAAGACAGGGGAAATCAGCCCCAGCATTTT	CASSYQDRGNQPQHF
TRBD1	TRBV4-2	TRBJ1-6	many	TGTGCCAGCAGCCAAGATCGGGACAGGACTTCACCCCTCCACTTT	CASSQDRDRTSPLHF
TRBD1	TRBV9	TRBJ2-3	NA	TGTGCCAGCAGCGTAGCGGACAGGGCTAGCACAGATACGCAGTATTTT	CASSVADRASTDTQYF
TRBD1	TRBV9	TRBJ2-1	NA	TGTGCCAGCGCACAGGGGGCAGGCCTTTACAATGAGCAGTTCTTC	CASAQGAGLYNEQFF